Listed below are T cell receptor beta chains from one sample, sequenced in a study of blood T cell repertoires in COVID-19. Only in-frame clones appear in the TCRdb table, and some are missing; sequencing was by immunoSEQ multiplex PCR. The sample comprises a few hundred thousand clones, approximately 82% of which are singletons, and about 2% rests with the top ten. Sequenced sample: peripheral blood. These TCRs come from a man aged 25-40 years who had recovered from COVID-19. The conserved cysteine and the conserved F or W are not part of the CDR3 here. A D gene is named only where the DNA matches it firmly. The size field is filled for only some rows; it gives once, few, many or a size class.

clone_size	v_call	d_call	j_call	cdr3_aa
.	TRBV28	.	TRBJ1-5	ASSFPGNQPQH
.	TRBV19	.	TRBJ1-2	ASSIFRDNNYGYT
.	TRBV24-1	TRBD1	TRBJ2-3	ATSEGQGAQRPTSTSTDTQY
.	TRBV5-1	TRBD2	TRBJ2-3	ASSLEASGGQDTQY
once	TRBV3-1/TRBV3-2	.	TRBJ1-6	ASSPRGRQYNSPLH
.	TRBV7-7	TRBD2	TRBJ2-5	ASSSARPSGTETQY
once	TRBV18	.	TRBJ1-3	ASSPPGVDGNTIY
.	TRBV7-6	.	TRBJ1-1	ASSLARLNTEAF
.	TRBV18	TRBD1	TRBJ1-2	ASSPGQDYYGYT
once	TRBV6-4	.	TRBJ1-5	ASSVEPEQPQH
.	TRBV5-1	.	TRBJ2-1	ASSFYGGPWEQF
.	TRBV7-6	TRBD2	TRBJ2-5	ASSLGTSGGALRQETQY
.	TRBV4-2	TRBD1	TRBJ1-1	ASSPRQGYSEAF
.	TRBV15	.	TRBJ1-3	ATSRGERDTIY
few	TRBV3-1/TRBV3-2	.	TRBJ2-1	ASSQFRGVNEQF
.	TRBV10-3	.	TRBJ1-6	AISEGADSSPLH
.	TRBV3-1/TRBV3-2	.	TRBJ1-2	ASSQVGTGSGGYT
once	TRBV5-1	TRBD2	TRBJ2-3	ASSFPSYGRGRTDTQY
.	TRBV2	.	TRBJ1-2	ASSEQQGVYGYT
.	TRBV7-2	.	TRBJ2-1	ASSLALRSEQF
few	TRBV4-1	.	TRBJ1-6	ASSQDPLHLRTGYNSPLH
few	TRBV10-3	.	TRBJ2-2	AIGTKEMSGELF
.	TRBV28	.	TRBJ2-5	ASSSIRGGPHQETQY
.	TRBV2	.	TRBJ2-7	ASKEWQGKNEQY
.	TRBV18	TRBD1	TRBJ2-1	ASSRQGLGNEQF
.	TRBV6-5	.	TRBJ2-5	ASSPGVNLETQY
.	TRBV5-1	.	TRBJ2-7	ASSLGFGGPYSYEQY
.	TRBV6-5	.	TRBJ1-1	ASTFTGANTEAF
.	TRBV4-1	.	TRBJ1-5	ASSQDRTVNQPQH
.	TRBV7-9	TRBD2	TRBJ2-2	ASSLPGGAGTGELF
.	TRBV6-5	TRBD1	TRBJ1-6	ATKRDRGNSPLH
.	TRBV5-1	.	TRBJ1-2	ASSSGQGSTRYT
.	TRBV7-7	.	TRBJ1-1	ASSHNRDTEAF
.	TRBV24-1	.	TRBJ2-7	ATSDLGLTLEQY
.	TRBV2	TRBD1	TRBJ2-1	ASSEGAGHNVGQF
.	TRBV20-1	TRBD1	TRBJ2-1	SASMDRDNEQF
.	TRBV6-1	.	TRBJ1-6	ASSEGGSSYNSPLH
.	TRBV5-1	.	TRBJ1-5	ASSLEGGNQPQH
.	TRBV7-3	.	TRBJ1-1	ASSSYPGATEAF
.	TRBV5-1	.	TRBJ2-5	ASSFVGSETQY
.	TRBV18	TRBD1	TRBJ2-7	ASSGTVSSYEQY
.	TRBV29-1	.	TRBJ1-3	SVGSGGVNTIY
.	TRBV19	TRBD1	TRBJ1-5	ASSIDDRDWKQPQH
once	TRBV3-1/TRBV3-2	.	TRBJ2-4	ASSQGTENIQY
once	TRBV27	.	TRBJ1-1	ASSFQQYTEAF
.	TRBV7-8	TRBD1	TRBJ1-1	ASSSGDRENTEAF
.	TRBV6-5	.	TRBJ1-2	ASTGPRANYGYT